Each of the 19 T cell receptor beta chains below was sequenced from the same sample in a study of OX40 agonist ivuxolimab in advanced cancers. Assay used: immunoSEQ multiplex PCR; TCRdb lists only in-frame clones, some missing. The sample holds roughly 93,000 clones, under 95% seen once. The input for sequencing was CD4+ or CD8+ T cells sorted from blood, taken in a trial of the OX40 agonist ivuxolimab. These receptors were obtained from an adult with an advanced solid tumor such as melanoma, head and neck, liver or kidney cancer.

This clone was picked up one time. This chain links TRBV5-1 with TRBJ2-3; the D gene is possibly TRBD2 (5 bases). Deletions cut 3 bases from V and 0 bases from J, with 11 bases between. The CDR3 consists of 15 residues. Per germline, CDR1 SGHRS and CDR2 YFSETQ. The CDR3 DNA follows: TGCGCCAGCAGCTCCGGAGCGGTGAGCACAGATACGCAGTATTTT. It specifies CASSSGAVSTDTQYF. Using reference TRBV5-1 and TRBJ2-3 for the parts outside the CDR3, the full variable domain is KAGVTQTPRYLIKTRGQQVTLSCSPISGHRSVSWYQQTPGQGLQFLFEYFSETQRNKGNFPGRFSGRQFSNSRSEMNVSTLELGDSALYLCASSSGAVSTDTQYFGPGTRLTVL.

The chain employs TRBV6-1 and TRBJ2-3, with a possible D match to TRBD1 (7 bases). The CDR3 has 14 residues. Germline V gene data show CDR1 as MNHNS and CDR2 as SASEGT. V was trimmed by 2 bases and J by 8 bases, leaving 14 bases between them. The CDR3 protein is CASSELPQGGTQYF. As DNA, the CDR3 is TGTGCCAGCAGTGAACTCCCCCAGGGGGGTACGCAGTATTTT.

The chain is built from TRBV7-8 and TRBJ2-7, with D perhaps being TRBD1 or TRBD2 (5 bases each). V was trimmed by 0 bases and J by 2 bases, leaving 14 bases between them. Per the germline V gene, CDR1 is SGHVS and CDR2 is FQNEAQ. The CDR3 covers 16 residues. DNA for the CDR3: TGTGCCAGCAGCTTAGCACCGGGACGTACAGCCTACGAGCAGTACTTC. It specifies CASSLAPGRTAYEQYF.

This chain connects TRBV15 to TRBJ2-5; 8 nucleotides agree with TRBD2. CDR3 size: 14 residues. With V trimmed by 5 bases and J by 5 bases, 7 bases remained unmatched. Germline values: CDR1 LNHNV, CDR2 YYDKDF (reference sequence). CDR3 nucleotide sequence: TGTGCCACCAGCGTTCGACTAGCGCAGGAGACCCAGTACTTC. Translation gives CATSVRLAQETQYF.

This clone showed up just a few times. The J gene is TRBJ2-5, the V gene TRBV28; D is unresolved. The CDR3 loop spans 13 amino acids. Germline CDR1 is MDHEN and CDR2 is SYDVKM. V was clipped by 2 bases and J by 6 bases, with 10 bases between them. The CDR3 DNA is TGTGCCAGCAGTTTACCGGTCTCGCAGACCCAGTACTTC. It specifies CASSLPVSQTQYF.

The V call is TRBV19, the J call TRBJ2-7; a possible D gene is TRBD2 (5 bases). Trimming left V 5 bases short and J 2 bases short, with 22 bases between. The CDR3 length is 17 residues. Germline CDR1 reads LNHDA; CDR2 reads SQIVND (reference sequence). This chain's CDR3 is CASSAPSYTSSPYEQYF. DNA of the CDR3: TGTGCCAGTAGTGCACCATCGTATACTAGTTCTCCCTACGAGCAGTACTTC. The whole variable domain, remainder taken from reference TRBV19 and TRBJ2-7, is DGGITQSPKYLFRKEGQNVTLSCEQNLNHDAMYWYRQDPGQGLRLIYYSQIVNDFQKGDIAEGYSVSREKKESFPLTVTSAQKNPTAFYLCASSAPSYTSSPYEQYFGPGTRLTVT.

The chain carries TRBV28 and TRBJ1-1; the D gene is possibly TRBD1 (5 bases). Trimming removed 5 bases at V and 3 bases at J, with 13 bases between. Germline CDR1 MDHEN, CDR2 SYDVKM. The CDR3 runs 14 residues. The CDR3 is CASSIGTFDTEAFF. As DNA, the CDR3 is TGTGCCAGCAGTATTGGGACCTTTGACACTGAAGCTTTCTTT.

This clone was observed a few times. The chain carries TRBV7-9 and TRBJ2-5, with D unclear. The germline V and J ends were trimmed by 1 base and 2 bases, with 14 bases remaining between them. This CDR3 is 16 amino acids long. Germline CDR1 SEHNR, CDR2 FQNEAQ (reference sequence). The CDR3 is CASSLGPRQIQETQYF. CDR3 DNA: TGTGCCAGCAGCTTAGGCCCGAGACAAATTCAAGAGACCCAGTACTTC.

This clone was recorded a few times. This sequence joins TRBV19 and TRBJ1-5; D uncertain. The ends were cut back, 7 bases at V and 4 bases at J, with 14 bases in the middle. The germline V gene encodes CDR1 LNHDA and CDR2 SQIVND (reference sequence). The CDR3 consists of 14 residues. The CDR3 reads CASTATASNQPQHF. CDR3 DNA: TGTGCCAGTACTGCGACGGCAAGTAATCAGCCCCAGCATTTT.

The chain joins TRBV5-1 to TRBJ2-7, with 10 positions matching TRBD1. After removal of 0 bases from V and 5 bases from J, the junction contained 5 bases not matched to a gene. The CDR3 runs to 15 residues. Looked up from germline, CDR1 is SGHRS and CDR2 is YFSETQ. The CDR3 here is CASSLAGTGVDEQYF. The CDR3 coding sequence is TGCGCCAGCAGCTTGGCCGGGACAGGGGTCGACGAGCAGTACTTC.

The rearrangement links TRBV2 to TRBJ1-1; 9 bases are shared with TRBD1. This CDR3 is built from 15 residues. Trimming cost V 8 bases and J 3 bases; bases outside gene matches: 10. Germline V gives CDR1 SNHLY, CDR2 FYNNEI. The CDR3 here is CASRQGGVGDTEAFF. The CDR3 nucleotides are TGTGCCAGCCGACAGGGGGGTGTTGGGGACACTGAAGCTTTCTTT.

This rearrangement joins TRBV7-9 to TRBJ1-4, with D perhaps TRBD1 (5 bases). V was clipped by 10 bases and J by 6 bases, with 15 bases between them. CDR3 length: 13 amino acids. Germline values: CDR1 SEHNR, CDR2 FQNEAQ (reference sequence). DNA for the CDR3: TGTGCCATCGTAGGGGATGGAGATGAAAAACTGTTTTTT. The encoded protein is CAIVGDGDEKLFF.

The chain uses TRBV7-3 and TRBJ1-2, with 8 bases fitting TRBD1. Unmatched junction bases numbered 7, after V lost 5 bases and J lost 8 bases. This CDR3 comprises 13 residues. Germline CDR1 and CDR2: SGHTA and FQGTGA. The CDR3 DNA follows: TGTGCCAGCAGCCCCAGCGGACAGGGCGGCTACACCTTC. Translating it yields CASSPSGQGGYTF.

The rearrangement uses TRBV5-5 and TRBJ2-2; 7 bases fit TRBD2. J was trimmed by 6 bases and V by 2 bases; bases with no gene match: 4. The CDR3 is 14 residues long. From germline, CDR1 is SGHKS and CDR2 YYEKEE (reference sequence). CDR3 DNA sequence: TGTGCCAGCAGCTTCGGGGGAGGGGCCGGGGAGCTGTTTTTT. Its protein is CASSFGGGAGELFF.

This chain connects TRBV7-9 to TRBJ2-5; D unresolved. This CDR3 is 12 amino acids long. Germline CDR1 reads SEHNR; CDR2 reads FQNEAQ (reference sequence). V was cut by 1 base and J by 3 bases, with 3 bases left in between. The CDR3: CASSLEEETQYF. CDR3 nucleotide sequence: TGTGCCAGCAGCTTAGAAGAAGAGACCCAGTACTTC.

Written as DNA, the CDR3 is TGCGCCAGCAGCTTTTTCAGACTAGCCTACAATGAGCAGTTCTTC. This encodes CASSFFRLAYNEQFF. The chain couples TRBV5-1 to TRBJ2-1; a weak D match, TRBD2 (6 bases). In germline, CDR1 is SGHRS, CDR2 YFSETQ. The CDR3 contains 15 residues. V was shortened by 2 bases and J by 2 bases, with 11 bases between the two germline ends. The full variable domain, completed using reference TRBV5-1 and TRBJ2-1, is KAGVTQTPRYLIKTRGQQVTLSCSPISGHRSVSWYQQTPGQGLQFLFEYFSETQRNKGNFPGRFSGRQFSNSRSEMNVSTLELGDSALYLCASSFFRLAYNEQFFGPGTRLTVL.

This chain connects TRBV18 to TRBJ2-7, with D uncertain. The germline V gene has CDR1 KGHSH and CDR2 LQKENI. Trimming left V 4 bases short and J 1 base short, with 8 bases between. The CDR3 is made up of 13 amino acids. CDR3 in DNA: TGTGCCAGCTCACAAGGGTCTTCCTACGAGCAGTACTTC. It specifies CASSQGSSYEQYF.

The chain employs TRBV5-1 and TRBJ2-2; D gene unclear. V lost 3 bases to trimming and J lost 3 bases, with 9 bases between them. This CDR3 spans 14 amino acids. CDR1 SGHRS and CDR2 YFSETQ come from the germline V gene. CDR3 loop: CASSSRTDTGELFF. In DNA form, the CDR3 reads TGCGCCAGCAGCTCGAGGACCGACACCGGGGAGCTGTTTTTT. Based on the CDR3 plus reference TRBV5-1 and TRBJ2-2, the full variable domain is KAGVTQTPRYLIKTRGQQVTLSCSPISGHRSVSWYQQTPGQGLQFLFEYFSETQRNKGNFPGRFSGRQFSNSRSEMNVSTLELGDSALYLCASSSRTDTGELFFGEGSRLTVL.

The chain uses TRBV7-9 and TRBJ2-2; D unresolved. Germline-derived CDR1 and CDR2 are SEHNR and FQNEAQ (reference sequence). V lost 6 bases and J 7 bases, leaving 15 bases between the germline ends. This CDR3 has 14 amino acids. CDR3 loop: CASSYDIRSGELFF. The CDR3 DNA reads TGTGCCAGCAGTTATGACATTAGGAGCGGGGAGCTGTTTTTT.